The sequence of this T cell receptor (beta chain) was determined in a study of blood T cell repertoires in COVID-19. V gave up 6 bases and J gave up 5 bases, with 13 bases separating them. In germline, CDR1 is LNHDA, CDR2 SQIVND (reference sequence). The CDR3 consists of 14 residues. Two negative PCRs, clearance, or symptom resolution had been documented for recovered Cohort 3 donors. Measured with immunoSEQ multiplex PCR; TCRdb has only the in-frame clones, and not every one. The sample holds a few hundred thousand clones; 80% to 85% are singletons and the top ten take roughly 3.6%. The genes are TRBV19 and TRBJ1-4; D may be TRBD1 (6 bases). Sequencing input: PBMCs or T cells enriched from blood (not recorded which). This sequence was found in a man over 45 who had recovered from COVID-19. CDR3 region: CASSPDRRNEKLFF. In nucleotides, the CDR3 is TGTGCCAGTAGCCCGGACAGACGAAATGAAAAACTGTTTTTT.